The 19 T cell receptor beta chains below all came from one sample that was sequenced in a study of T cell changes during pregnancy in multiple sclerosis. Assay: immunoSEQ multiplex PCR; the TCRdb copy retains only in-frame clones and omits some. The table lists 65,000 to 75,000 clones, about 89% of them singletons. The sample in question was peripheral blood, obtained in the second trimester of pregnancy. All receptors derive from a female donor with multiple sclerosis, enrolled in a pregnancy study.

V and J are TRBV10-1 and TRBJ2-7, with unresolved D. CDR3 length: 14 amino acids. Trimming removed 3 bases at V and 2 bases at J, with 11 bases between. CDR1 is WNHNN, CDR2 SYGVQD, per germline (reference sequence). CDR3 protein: CASSEHRTPYEQYF. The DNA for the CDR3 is TGCGCCAGCAGTGAACACAGAACCCCCTACGAGCAGTACTTC.

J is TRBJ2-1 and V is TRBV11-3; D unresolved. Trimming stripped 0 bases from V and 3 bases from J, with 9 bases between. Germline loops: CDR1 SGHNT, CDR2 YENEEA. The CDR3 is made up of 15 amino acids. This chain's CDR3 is CASSLDSENYNEQFF. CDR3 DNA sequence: TGTGCCAGCAGCTTAGACTCAGAAAACTACAATGAGCAGTTCTTC.

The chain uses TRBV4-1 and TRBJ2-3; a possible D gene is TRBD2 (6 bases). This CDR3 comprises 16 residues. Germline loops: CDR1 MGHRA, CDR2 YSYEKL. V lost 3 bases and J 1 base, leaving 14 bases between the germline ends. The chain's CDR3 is CASSQATSPRTDTQYF. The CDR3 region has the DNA TGCGCCAGCAGCCAGGCGACTAGTCCGCGCACAGATACGCAGTATTTT.

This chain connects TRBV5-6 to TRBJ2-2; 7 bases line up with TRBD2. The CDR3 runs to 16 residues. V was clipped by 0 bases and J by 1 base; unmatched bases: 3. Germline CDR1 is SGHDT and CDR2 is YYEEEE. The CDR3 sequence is CASSLAQRGNTGELFF. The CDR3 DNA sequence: TGTGCCAGCAGCTTGGCCCAGCGGGGGAACACCGGGGAGCTGTTTTTT.

The DNA for the CDR3 is TGCGCCAGCCAACTACGGACAGACTCTGGGGCCAACGTCCTGACTTTC. It encodes CASQLRTDSGANVLTF. The chain links TRBV5-1 to TRBJ2-6, with D possibly being TRBD1 (6 bases). The germline V and J ends were trimmed by 7 bases and 0 bases, with 14 bases remaining between them. CDR3 length: 16 amino acids. Germline V lookup: CDR1 SGHRS, CDR2 YFSETQ.

The CDR3 sequence: CASSPWTSGSSYEQYF. In DNA form, the CDR3 reads TGCGCCAGCAGCCCCTGGACTAGCGGGAGCTCCTACGAGCAGTACTTC. The chain uses TRBV5-1 and TRBJ2-7, with TRBD2 identical over 13 bases. The CDR3 consists of 16 residues. Per the germline V gene, CDR1 is SGHRS and CDR2 is YFSETQ. V lost 4 bases and J lost 0; bases outside the gene matches: 4.

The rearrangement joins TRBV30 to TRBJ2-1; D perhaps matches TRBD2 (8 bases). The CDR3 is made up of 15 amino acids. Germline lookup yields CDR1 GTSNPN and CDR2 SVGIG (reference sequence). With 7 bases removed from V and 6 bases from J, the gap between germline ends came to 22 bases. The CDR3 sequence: CASQGGSGKINEQFF. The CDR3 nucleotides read TGTGCCTCCCAGGGGGGTAGCGGGAAGATCAATGAGCAGTTCTTC.

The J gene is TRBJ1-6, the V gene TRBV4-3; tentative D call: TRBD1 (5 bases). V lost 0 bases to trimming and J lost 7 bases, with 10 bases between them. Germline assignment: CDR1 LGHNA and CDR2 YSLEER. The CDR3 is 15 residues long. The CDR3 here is CASSQESGWNSPLHF. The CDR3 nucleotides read TGCGCCAGCAGCCAAGAGTCAGGGTGGAATTCACCCCTCCACTTT.

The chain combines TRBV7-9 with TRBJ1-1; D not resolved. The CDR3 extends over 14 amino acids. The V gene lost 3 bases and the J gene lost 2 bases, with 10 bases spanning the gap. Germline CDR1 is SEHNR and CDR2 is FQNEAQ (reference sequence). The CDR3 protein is CASSFPPQNTEAFF. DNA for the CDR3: TGTGCCAGCAGCTTCCCCCCCCAAAACACTGAAGCTTTCTTT.

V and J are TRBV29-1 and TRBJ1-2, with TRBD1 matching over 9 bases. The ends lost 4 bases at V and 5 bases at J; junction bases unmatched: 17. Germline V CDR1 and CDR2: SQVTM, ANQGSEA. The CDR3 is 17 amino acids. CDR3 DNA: TGCAGCGTTGCGCCTTCTATAACGGGGACAGGGTCGTATGGCTACACCTTC. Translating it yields CSVAPSITGTGSYGYTF.

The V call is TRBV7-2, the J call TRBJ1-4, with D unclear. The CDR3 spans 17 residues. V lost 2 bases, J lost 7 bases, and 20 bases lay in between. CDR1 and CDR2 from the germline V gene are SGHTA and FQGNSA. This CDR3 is CASSLNVLSGLSEKLFF. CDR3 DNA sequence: TGTGCCAGCAGCTTAAACGTCCTTTCGGGGTTGAGTGAAAAACTGTTTTTT.

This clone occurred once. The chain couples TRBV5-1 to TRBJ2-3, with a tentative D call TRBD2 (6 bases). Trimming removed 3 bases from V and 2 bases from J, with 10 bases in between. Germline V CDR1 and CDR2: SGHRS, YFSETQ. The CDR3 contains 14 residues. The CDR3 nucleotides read TGCGCCAGCAGCTCCGGGGGTCCCACAGATACGCAGTATTTT. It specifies CASSSGGPTDTQYF.

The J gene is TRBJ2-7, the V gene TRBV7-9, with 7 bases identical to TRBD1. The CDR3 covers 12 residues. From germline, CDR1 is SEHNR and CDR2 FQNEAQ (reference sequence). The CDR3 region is CASQGSFYEQYF. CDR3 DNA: TGTGCTTCACAGGGGTCCTTCTACGAGCAGTACTTC. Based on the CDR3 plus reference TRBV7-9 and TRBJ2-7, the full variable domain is DTGVSQNPRHKITKRGQNVTFRCDPISEHNRLYWYRQTLGQGPEFLTYFQNEAQLEKSRLLSDRFSAERPKGSFSTLEIQRTEQGDSAMYLCASQGSFYEQYFGPGTRLTVT.

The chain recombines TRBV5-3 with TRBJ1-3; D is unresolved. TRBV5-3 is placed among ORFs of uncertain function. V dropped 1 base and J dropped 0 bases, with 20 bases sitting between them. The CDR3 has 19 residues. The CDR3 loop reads CARSLSQEELFSSGNTIYF. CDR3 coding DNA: TGTGCCAGAAGCTTGTCCCAGGAGGAACTCTTTTCCTCTGGAAACACCATATATTTT.

The CDR3 coding sequence is TGTGCCAGCAGTGGACTCCGGGAAACTAATGAAAAACTGTTTTTT. Amino acid sequence: CASSGLRETNEKLFF. The rearrangement uses TRBV6-4 and TRBJ1-4; D ambiguous. Trimming pared 4 bases from V and 1 base from J, leaving 10 bases between. The CDR3 has 15 amino acids. Germline V gene data show CDR1 as MRHNA and CDR2 as SNTAGT.

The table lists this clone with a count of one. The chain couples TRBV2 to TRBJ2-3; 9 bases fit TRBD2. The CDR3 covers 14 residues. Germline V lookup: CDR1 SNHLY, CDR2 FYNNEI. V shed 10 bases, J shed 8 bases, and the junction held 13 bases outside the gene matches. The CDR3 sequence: CATAGGARASTQYF. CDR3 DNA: TGTGCCACCGCGGGGGGGGCCCGCGCTAGTACGCAGTATTTT. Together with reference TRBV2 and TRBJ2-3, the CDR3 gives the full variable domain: EPEVTQTPSHQVTQMGQEVILRCVPISNHLYFYWYRQILGQKVEFLVSFYNNEISEKSEIFDDQFSVERPDGSNFTLKIRSTKLEDSAMYFCATAGGARASTQYFGPGTRLTVL.

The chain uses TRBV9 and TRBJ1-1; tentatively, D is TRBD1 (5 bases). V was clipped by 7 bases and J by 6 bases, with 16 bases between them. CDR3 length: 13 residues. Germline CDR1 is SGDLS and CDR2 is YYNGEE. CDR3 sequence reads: CASATGSSSEAFF. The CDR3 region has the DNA TGTGCCAGCGCCACAGGATCAAGTTCTGAAGCTTTCTTT.

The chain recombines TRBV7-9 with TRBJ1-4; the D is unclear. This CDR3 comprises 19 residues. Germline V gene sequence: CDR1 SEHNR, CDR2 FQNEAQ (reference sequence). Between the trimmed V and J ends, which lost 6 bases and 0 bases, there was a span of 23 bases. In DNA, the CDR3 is TGTGCCAGCAGACCGCGAGCGAGACCGGCCGATTCAACTAATGAAAAACTGTTTTTT. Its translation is CASRPRARPADSTNEKLFF.

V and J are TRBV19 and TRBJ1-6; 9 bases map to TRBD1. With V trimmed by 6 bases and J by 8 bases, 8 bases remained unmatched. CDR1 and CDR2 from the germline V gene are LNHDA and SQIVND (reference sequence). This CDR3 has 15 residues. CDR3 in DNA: TGTGCCAGTAGCCTCGGACAGGGGTCGTATTCACCCCTCCACTTT. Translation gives CASSLGQGSYSPLHF.